Listed here is a single TCR beta chain. Original data processing: For nucleated cells, counts were estimated from reference gene primer amplification. The method was immunoSEQ multiplex PCR; TCRdb's version includes in-frame clones alone and lacks a portion of them. The DNA was the basis for D and trimming; V, J and clone size are from that table. The table shows 120,000 or so clones, with almost 80% occurring only once. These data originate in a study of blood T cell repertoires in COVID-19. About the study: The cDNA or gDNA used as material had been derived from T cells, B-cell-depleted T cells, or PBMCs.

Germline CDR1 reads SGHRS; CDR2 reads YFSETQ. Trimming pared 0 bases from V and 5 bases from J, leaving 9 bases between. There are 14 residues in the CDR3. The chain links TRBV5-1 to TRBJ2-1, with TRBD2 as a possible D gene (5 bases). This TCR derives from a woman aged 80 or over with active or convalescent COVID-19. What was sequenced was peripheral blood. CDR3 bases: TGCGCCAGCAGCTTGGTGGAGGTAGACAATGAGCAGTTCTTC. Encoded protein: CASSLVEVDNEQFF.